What follows are 14 T cell receptor beta chains derived from one specimen sequenced in a study of blood T cells in healthy people across ages. PCR was performed a second time for roughly 7 to 11 cycles using a sample-barcoded 5' primer and a J-beta primer mix. One entry per CDR3 protein, called by TCRdb with MiXCR from the 5' RACE reads. The repertoire has about 970,000 distinct CDR3 sequences, roughly 47% of them found once; the top ten carry about a fifth. Input material: blood. Source of these receptors: a woman aged 60 to 75 in good health.

As to this clonotype: Just one base apart from a much larger clone, this may be a read error. The J gene is TRBJ2-1, the V gene TRBV6-1; TRBD2 agrees at 9 bases. From germline, CDR1 is MNHNS and CDR2 SASEGT. Unmatched junction bases numbered 13, after V lost 7 bases and J lost 9 bases. This CDR3 comprises 15 residues. CDR3 residues: CASNAGTSIPLEQFF. CDR3 in DNA: TGTGCCAGCAACGCAGGGACTAGCATCCCCCTTGAGCAGTTCTTC.

For this clonotype: One end of the junction fails to match germline, which may point to a read error. The chain uses TRBV28 and TRBJ2-1; D is uncertain. The germline CDR1 and CDR2 sequences are MDHEN and SYDVKM. The CDR3 length is 12 residues. The CDR3 spells CTSRSDTHEQFF. CDR3 DNA: TGTACCAGCAGGTCGGATACCCATGAGCAGTTCTTC. The whole variable domain, remainder taken from reference TRBV28 and TRBJ2-1, is DVKVTQSSRYLVKRTGEKVFLECVQDMDHENMFWYRQDPGLGLRLIYFSYDVKMKEKGDIPEGYSVSREKKERFSLILESASTNQTSMYLCTSRSDTHEQFFGPGTRLTVL.

The V gene is TRBV28, the J gene TRBJ2-7; 9 bases agree with TRBD1. The V segment lost 6 bases and the J segment 1 base; nucleotides outside the gene matches: 16. The germline V gene has CDR1 MDHEN and CDR2 SYDVKM. This CDR3 region has 18 residues. The CDR3 nucleotides are TGTGCCAGCAGCACCCGGGACAGGGCGTATGAATCTTCCTACGAGCAGTACTTC. Its translation: CASSTRDRAYESSYEQYF.

The chain has TRBV20-1 and TRBJ1-6; D is ambiguous. Germline CDR1 DFQATT, CDR2 SNEGSKA (reference sequence). Trimming shortened V by 6 bases and J by 8 bases, and 11 bases separated the two germline ends. The CDR3 is 12 residues long. The CDR3 sequence is CSASTADSPLHF. The CDR3 bases are TGCAGTGCGTCAACAGCGGATTCACCCCTCCACTTT.

CDR3 nucleotides: TGCAGTGCCCCGAAACCAGAGGGTCGGGAGACCCAGTACTTC. Amino acid sequence: CSAPKPEGRETQYF. V usage is TRBV20-1 and J usage is TRBJ2-5; perhaps TRBD2 as D (5 bases). Deletions cut 6 bases from V and 5 bases from J, with 19 bases between. The germline CDR1 and CDR2 sequences are DFQATT and SNEGSKA (reference sequence). CDR3 length: 14 amino acids.

The gene calls are TRBV7-2 and TRBJ2-4; 7 bases are shared with TRBD1. The J call may be incorrect, as the DNA end agrees better with TRBJ2-7. CDR3 size: 15 residues. Germline assignment: CDR1 SGHTA and CDR2 FQGNSA. CDR3 bases: TGTGCCAGCAGCTCACACTGGACAGGTTTCTACGAGCAGTACTTC. Translating it yields CASSSHWTGFYEQYF.

Regarding this clonotype: This may be a read error: a much more frequent sequence differs by one nucleotide. The chain couples TRBV6-6 to TRBJ1-1; D ambiguous. Between the trimmed V and J ends, which lost 5 bases and 10 bases, there was a span of 14 bases. Germline V gene lookup returns CDR1 MNHNY and CDR2 SVGAGI (reference sequence). This CDR3 has 12 residues. The CDR3 here is CASSLADAGAFF. For the CDR3, the DNA is TGTGCCAGCAGTCTCGCTGATGCTGGAGCTTTCTTT.

This clonotype came up a few times. The chain has TRBV10-3 and TRBJ2-7; the match to TRBD1 covers 7 bases. The CDR3 covers 15 residues. The V gene end was trimmed by 4 bases and the J gene end by 5 bases; junction bases not matched to a gene: 11. Germline values: CDR1 ENHRY, CDR2 SYGVKD. CDR3 sequence (DNA): TGTGCCATCAGTGGCGACGACAGGGAATGGGACGAGCAGTACTTC. Amino acid sequence: CAISGDDREWDEQYF.

The chain links TRBV6-1 to TRBJ1-1; D is ambiguous. CDR1 and CDR2 from the germline V gene are MNHNS and SASEGT. There are 15 residues in the CDR3. Trimming stripped 2 bases from V and 4 bases from J, with 14 bases between. CDR3 protein: CASSESVGGVTEAFF. The CDR3 nucleotides are TGTGCCAGCAGTGAATCTGTGGGTGGGGTCACTGAAGCTTTCTTT.

This sequence joins TRBV7-9 and TRBJ2-1; 8 nucleotides match TRBD2. There are 15 residues in the CDR3. After removal of 5 bases from V and 5 bases from J, the junction contained 8 bases not matched to a gene. The germline gives CDR1 SEHNR, CDR2 FQNEAQ (reference sequence). As DNA, the CDR3 is TGTGCCAGCAGCCCGGCTGGGACTAGGCACAATGAGCAGTTCTTC. This encodes CASSPAGTRHNEQFF.

The chain couples TRBV20-1 to TRBJ2-5; 11 bases line up with TRBD1. Matching the DNA end better, TRBJ2-7 makes the J call doubtful. CDR3 length: 13 amino acids. The germline V gene has CDR1 DFQATT and CDR2 SNEGSKA (reference sequence). This CDR3 reads CSASWTGGDEQYF. The CDR3 DNA reads as TGCAGTGCTAGTTGGACAGGGGGCGACGAGCAGTACTTC.

This clonotype occurred a few times. The chain links TRBV12-3 or TRBV12-4 to TRBJ2-3; D gene uncertain. V lost 8 bases and J lost 0, with 6 bases in between. This CDR3 has 12 residues. CDR3 region: CASASSTDTQYF. As DNA, the CDR3 is TGTGCCAGCGCGAGTAGCACAGATACGCAGTATTTT.

In this sample, this clonotype turned up once. The chain employs TRBV5-1 and TRBJ2-7, with 10 bases aligning to TRBD1. V trimming: 0 bases; J trimming: 4 bases; junction bases outside the gene matches: 7. This CDR3 contains 16 residues. Germline CDR1 is SGHRS and CDR2 is YFSETQ. CDR3 in DNA: TGCGCCAGCAGCTTGGGACAGGGGGCGTTTGGTTACGAGCAGTACTTC. Amino acids: CASSLGQGAFGYEQYF.

This clonotype has a single count. This chain joins TRBV6-5 and TRBJ2-7; D ambiguous. Germline lookup yields CDR1 MNHEY and CDR2 SVGAGI. This CDR3 has 13 amino acids. Trimming took off 0 bases at V and 7 bases at J, with 10 bases between the two ends. CDR3 amino acids: CASSYSARREQYF. The CDR3 nucleotides read TGTGCCAGCAGTTACTCAGCTAGGCGGGAGCAGTACTTC.